These 21 T cell receptor beta chains were sequenced from one sample in a study of blood T cell repertoires in COVID-19. This table comes from immunoSEQ multiplex PCR, and its TCRdb copy is limited to in-frame clones, with some not included. The sample yields 55,000 to 75,000 clones, 70% to 90% seen once. The sequenced material came from peripheral blood. These TCRs come from a man aged 50-59 years with active COVID-19.

This clone was seen a few times. V usage is TRBV4-1 and J usage is TRBJ1-2; D ambiguous. Trimming left V 3 bases short and J 2 bases short, with 10 bases between. The CDR3 covers 14 residues. Germline CDR1 and CDR2: MGHRA and YSYEKL. The CDR3 DNA reads TGCGCCAGCAGCCATCCCCTCGGGAACTATGGCTACACCTTC. This encodes CASSHPLGNYGYTF.

The chain links TRBV7-2 to TRBJ2-1, with D possibly being TRBD1 (6 bases). V was trimmed by 3 bases and J by 2 bases, leaving 11 bases between them. Germline CDR1 is SGHTA and CDR2 is FQGNSA. The CDR3 length is 15 residues. CDR3 nucleotide sequence: TGTGCCAGCAGCTTCGGGCAGGGGCCCTACAATGAGCAGTTCTTC. It yields the protein CASSFGQGPYNEQFF.

The CDR3 DNA reads as TGTGCCAGTAGCGGATTGAGTTCGGGTGGCTACACCTTC. Protein product: CASSGLSSGGYTF. V gene TRBV25-1 combines with J gene TRBJ1-2; D unclear. Germline V CDR1 and CDR2: MGHDK, SYGVNS. The CDR3 contains 13 residues. The V gene lost 9 bases and the J gene lost 7 bases, with 18 bases spanning the gap.

This chain uses TRBV30 with TRBJ2-3; 9 bases match TRBD2. The CDR3 is 13 amino acids. The germline gives CDR1 GTSNPN, CDR2 SVGIG (reference sequence). After removal of 8 bases from V and 0 bases from J, the junction contained 3 bases not matched to a gene. CDR3 sequence (DNA): TGTGCCCGGGCGGGGGGGAGCACAGATACGCAGTATTTT. It codes for CARAGGSTDTQYF.

The rearrangement uses TRBV30 and TRBJ2-7; D is undetermined. In germline, CDR1 is GTSNPN, CDR2 SVGIG (reference sequence). The CDR3 spans 14 residues. V lost 2 bases, J lost 6 bases, and 17 bases lay in between. The CDR3 here is CAWSLTWLTAEQYF. CDR3 coding DNA: TGTGCCTGGAGTCTCACCTGGCTAACAGCCGAGCAGTACTTC.

The genes are TRBV5-4 and TRBJ1-2; maybe TRBD1 (6 bases). The CDR3 runs to 12 residues. Trimming stripped 10 bases from V and 7 bases from J, with 17 bases between. Germline values: CDR1 SGHNT, CDR2 YYREEE (reference sequence). The DNA of the CDR3 is TGTGCCGGCCGTTCTAGGGGGGGTGGCTACACCTTC. Protein product: CAGRSRGGGYTF.

The V and J genes are TRBV11-2 and TRBJ2-5; D perhaps matches TRBD2 (6 bases). V was pared by 3 bases and J by 5 bases, with 16 bases between. This CDR3 has 15 residues. Germline lookup yields CDR1 SGHAT and CDR2 FQNNGV. CDR3 nucleotide sequence: TGTGCCAGCAGCTTCGGGGGACCTGGGGTTGAGACCCAGTACTTC. Its translation: CASSFGGPGVETQYF.

This chain joins TRBV25-1 and TRBJ2-4; 8 bases agree with TRBD2. The germline gives CDR1 MGHDK, CDR2 SYGVNS. Unmatched junction bases numbered 9, after V lost 4 bases and J lost 7 bases. The CDR3 contains 15 residues. In DNA, the CDR3 is TGTGCCAGCAGTGGCTTCGGGGGGGCCGGGAACATTCAGTACTTC. Encoded protein: CASSGFGGAGNIQYF.

This chain links TRBV10-3 with TRBJ2-7; 7 bases are shared with TRBD1. This CDR3 is 12 amino acids long. Germline CDR1 and CDR2: ENHRY and SYGVKD. The J segment lost 7 bases and the V segment lost 6 bases, leaving 6 bases of the junction unmatched. The chain's CDR3 is CAIRRTGVEQYF. The CDR3 bases are TGTGCCATCAGGAGGACAGGTGTGGAGCAGTACTTC.

V is TRBV11-2 and J is TRBJ2-3; no firm D call. Trimming took 6 bases from V and 7 from J, leaving 23 bases between them. CDR1 and CDR2 (germline): SGHAT, FQNNGV. The CDR3 is 16 residues long. CDR3 loop: CASRPPRGRTRNTQYF. DNA of the CDR3: TGTGCCAGCAGGCCCCCACGCGGCAGAACACGGAATACGCAGTATTTT.

The chain joins TRBV19 to TRBJ1-2, with no clear D. The V end lost 6 bases, the J end lost 5 bases, and 16 bases lay between the germline ends. Looked up from germline, CDR1 is LNHDA and CDR2 is SQIVND (reference sequence). This CDR3 has 14 residues. The CDR3 reads CASRRYDQNYGYTF. The CDR3 nucleotides are TGTGCCAGTAGGCGGTACGATCAGAATTATGGCTACACCTTC.

This chain links TRBV7-6 with TRBJ1-2; 8 bases are shared with TRBD1. The junction had 9 bases not matched to a gene; V was cut back by 3 bases and J by 0 bases. Germline values: CDR1 SGHVS, CDR2 FNYEAQ. The CDR3 loop spans 17 amino acids. CDR3 loop: CASSFSDRVGANYGYTF. CDR3 bases: TGTGCCAGCAGCTTTTCGGACAGGGTGGGGGCTAACTATGGCTACACCTTC.

CDR3 sequence reads: CAWSVLPNKQFF. The CDR3 DNA reads as TGTGCCTGGAGTGTTTTACCGAACAAGCAGTTCTTC. The rearrangement joins TRBV30 to TRBJ2-1; D not certain. The CDR3 loop spans 12 amino acids. Germline CDR1 reads GTSNPN; CDR2 reads SVGIG (reference sequence). Trimming cost V 0 bases and J 11 bases, with 11 bases left between them.

On this clone: This specimen includes other DNA sequences encoding the same CDR3. The rearrangement uses TRBV18 and TRBJ1-2, with TRBD1 matching 7 bases. Unmatched junction bases numbered 1, after V lost 3 bases and J lost 3 bases. This CDR3 is built from 13 residues. In germline, CDR1 is KGHSH, CDR2 LQKENI. This CDR3 is CASSPGTDYGYTF. In nucleotides, the CDR3 is TGTGCCAGCTCACCTGGGACAGACTATGGCTACACCTTC.

The genes are TRBV5-4 and TRBJ1-4; 7 bases are shared with TRBD1. Trimming cost V 4 bases and J 7 bases; bases outside gene matches: 10. The CDR3 totals 15 residues. Germline V CDR1 and CDR2: SGHNT, YYREEE (reference sequence). DNA for the CDR3: TGTGCCAGCAGCATCGGGACAGAATACGGTGAAAAACTGTTTTTT. Translation: CASSIGTEYGEKLFF.

V usage is TRBV6-6 and J usage is TRBJ1-1; 8 bases fit TRBD1. The germline V gene has CDR1 MNHNY and CDR2 SVGAGI (reference sequence). V shed 8 bases, J shed 5 bases, and the junction held 4 bases outside the gene matches. This CDR3 contains 12 residues. The CDR3 protein is CASGDRITEAFF. The CDR3 DNA follows: TGTGCCAGCGGGGACAGGATAACTGAAGCTTTCTTT.

The genes are TRBV30 and TRBJ2-1; possibly TRBD2 for D (7 bases). CDR1 and CDR2 from the germline V gene are GTSNPN and SVGIG (reference sequence). Trimming took off 0 bases at V and 9 bases at J, with 18 bases between the two ends. The CDR3 is 15 amino acids. CDR3 protein: CAWSVGGGGGSEQFF. DNA of the CDR3: TGTGCCTGGAGTGTAGGCGGGGGAGGGGGATCTGAGCAGTTCTTC.

The chain joins TRBV18 to TRBJ2-3; D possibly corresponds to TRBD2 (5 bases). CDR3 length: 14 residues. Germline CDR1 and CDR2: KGHSH and LQKENI. Trimming left V 3 bases short and J 0 bases short, with 7 bases between. The CDR3 DNA sequence: TGTGCCAGCTCACCCCAGCGGAGCACAGATACGCAGTATTTT. It yields the protein CASSPQRSTDTQYF. The variable domain in full, with the rest retrieved from reference TRBV18 and TRBJ2-3, is NAGVMQNPRHLVRRRGQEARLRCSPMKGHSHVYWYRQLPEEGLKFMVYLQKENIIDESGMPKERFSAEFPKEGPSILRIQQVVRGDSAAYFCASSPQRSTDTQYFGPGTRLTVL.

The V and J genes are TRBV27 and TRBJ2-5; D is unresolved. CDR3 length: 15 amino acids. CDR1 MNHEY and CDR2 SMNVEV come from the germline V gene (reference sequence). V dropped 6 bases and J dropped 1 base, with 15 bases sitting between them. The CDR3 bases are TGTGCCAGCAGCCTAATCTCCGCCCGCCAAGAGACCCAGTACTTC. Translation: CASSLISARQETQYF.

V gene TRBV5-1 combines with J gene TRBJ2-7; 11 positions agree with TRBD1. The V segment lost 0 bases and the J segment 6 bases; nucleotides outside the gene matches: 8. This CDR3 region has 16 residues. Germline V gives CDR1 SGHRS, CDR2 YFSETQ. CDR3 coding DNA: TGCGCCAGCAGCTTGGCGGGGACAGGGGGTCGGGGCGAGCAGTACTTC. Translated: CASSLAGTGGRGEQYF.

This clone was detected only once. V and J are TRBV4-2 and TRBJ1-4, with D uncertain. This CDR3 is built from 13 residues. Germline V lookup: CDR1 LGHNA, CDR2 YNFKEQ. Trimming left V 0 bases short and J 8 bases short, with 7 bases between. CDR3 in DNA: TGTGCCAGCAGCCAAGATTGGCGGGAAAAACTGTTTTTT. Amino acids: CASSQDWREKLFF.